This T cell receptor (beta chain) was sequenced in a study of shared clonotypes between healthy human individuals. CD45RO negativity and positive selection for CCR7 defined naive CD8 cells, a population that excluded terminally differentiated effector memory CD45RA+ cells. The V gene's germline CDR1 is MNHEY and CDR2 SMNVEV (reference sequence). The CDR3 is made up of 13 amino acids. With 7 bases clipped from V and 6 bases from J, the junction kept 8 bases outside the gene matches. In replicate PCRs of sorted subsets, approximately 190 ng DNA, roughly 31,000 T cell genomes, was used. Only in-frame clones appear in the TCRdb table, and some are missing; sequencing was by immunoSEQ multiplex PCR. The sample has more than 2 million clones; just under 95% are singletons.

The sequenced sample was naive CD8+ T cells from PBMCs. This TCR derives from a man aged 18-30 years in good health. Some clones in this sample may be carry-over from other donors' samples. The chain is built from TRBV27 and TRBJ1-2; 7 nucleotides agree with TRBD1. The chain's CDR3 is CASTLTGSNGYTF. CDR3 bases: TGTGCCAGCACCCTGACAGGGAGTAATGGCTACACCTTC.